The T cell receptor beta chain under discussion was sequenced for a study of Tregs in tolerant kidney transplant recipients. Of note for this clone: Its target is unknown.

Points from the study as a whole: For some patients, primers changed over time, blocking nucleotide-level comparison. Biological reproducibility was not directly addressed in this study.

The nonmyeloablative bone marrow transplants came from related graft donors, with transient mixed chimerism. CD4+CD25+CD127- Tregs, CD4+CD25- non-Tregs, CD4 and CD8 cells were sorted. The CDR3 totals 12 residues. Germline-derived CDR1 and CDR2 are MGHRA and YSYEKL. The V end was cut by 0 bases, the J end by 13 bases, with 12 bases between. Sequencing was performed with immunoSEQ multiplex PCR; in TCRdb, only in-frame clones are kept and a portion is missing. The sample has 80,000 or so clones, roughly 90% seen once; the top ten hold roughly 1.5%. This chain connects TRBV4-1 to TRBJ2-5, with D perhaps TRBD2 (5 bases). The starting material was CD4+ T cells from blood (PBMCs), obtained 24 months after the transplant. The TCR originated in a human patient who received a combined kidney and bone marrow transplant. Some T cells may be supplied by the graft donor. For the CDR3, the DNA is TGCGCCAGCAGCCAAGATGGCCGGGGTCGGTACTTC. Translation gives CASSQDGRGRYF.